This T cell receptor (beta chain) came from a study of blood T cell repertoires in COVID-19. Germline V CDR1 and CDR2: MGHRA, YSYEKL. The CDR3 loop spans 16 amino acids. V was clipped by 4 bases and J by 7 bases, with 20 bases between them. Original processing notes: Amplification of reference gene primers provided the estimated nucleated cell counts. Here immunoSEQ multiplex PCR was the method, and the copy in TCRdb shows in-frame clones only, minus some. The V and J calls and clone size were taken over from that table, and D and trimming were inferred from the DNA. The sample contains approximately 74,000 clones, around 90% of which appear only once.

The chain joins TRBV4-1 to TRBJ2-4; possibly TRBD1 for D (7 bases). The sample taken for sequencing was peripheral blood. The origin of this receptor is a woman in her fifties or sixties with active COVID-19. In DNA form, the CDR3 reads TGCGCCAGCAGCCCCCGACAGGGAGGTTATGGGAACATTCAGTACTTC. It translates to CASSPRQGGYGNIQYF.